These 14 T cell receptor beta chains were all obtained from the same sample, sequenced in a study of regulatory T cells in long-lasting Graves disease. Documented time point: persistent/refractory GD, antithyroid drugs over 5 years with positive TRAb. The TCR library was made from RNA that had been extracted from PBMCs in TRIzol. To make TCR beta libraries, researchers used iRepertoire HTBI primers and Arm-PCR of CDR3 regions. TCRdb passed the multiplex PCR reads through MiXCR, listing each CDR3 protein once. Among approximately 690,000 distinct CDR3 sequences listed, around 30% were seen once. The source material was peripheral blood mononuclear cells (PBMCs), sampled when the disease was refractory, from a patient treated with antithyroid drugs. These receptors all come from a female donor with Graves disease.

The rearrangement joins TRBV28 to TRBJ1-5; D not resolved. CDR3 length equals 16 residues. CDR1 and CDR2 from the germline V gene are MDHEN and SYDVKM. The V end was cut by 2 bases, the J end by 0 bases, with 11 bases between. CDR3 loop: CASSLVWEDSNQPQHF. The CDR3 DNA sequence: TGTGCCAGCAGTTTAGTGTGGGAAGATAGCAATCAGCCCCAGCATTTT. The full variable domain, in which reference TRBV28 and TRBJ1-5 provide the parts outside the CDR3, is DVKVTQSSRYLVKRTGEKVFLECVQDMDHENMFWYRQDPGLGLRLIYFSYDVKMKEKGDIPEGYSVSREKKERFSLILESASTNQTSMYLCASSLVWEDSNQPQHFGDGTRLSIL.

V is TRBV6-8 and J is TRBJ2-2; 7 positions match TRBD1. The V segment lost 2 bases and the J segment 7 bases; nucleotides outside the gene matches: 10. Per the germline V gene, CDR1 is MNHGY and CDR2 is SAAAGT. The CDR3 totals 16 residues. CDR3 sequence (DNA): TGTGCCAGCAGTTACCTCCGGGACAGAAAGGACGGGGAGCTGTTTTTT. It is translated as CASSYLRDRKDGELFF.

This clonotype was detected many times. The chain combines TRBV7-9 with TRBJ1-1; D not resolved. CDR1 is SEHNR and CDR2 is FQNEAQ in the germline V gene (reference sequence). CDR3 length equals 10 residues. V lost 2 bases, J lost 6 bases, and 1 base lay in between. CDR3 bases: TGTGCCAGCAGCTTATCTGAAGCTTTCTTT. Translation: CASSLSEAFF.

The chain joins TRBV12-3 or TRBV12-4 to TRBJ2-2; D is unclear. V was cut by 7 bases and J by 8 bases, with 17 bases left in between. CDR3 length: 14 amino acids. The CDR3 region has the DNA TGTGCCAGCAATAACCCGAGATCGTCGGGGGAGCTGTTTTTT. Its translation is CASNNPRSSGELFF.

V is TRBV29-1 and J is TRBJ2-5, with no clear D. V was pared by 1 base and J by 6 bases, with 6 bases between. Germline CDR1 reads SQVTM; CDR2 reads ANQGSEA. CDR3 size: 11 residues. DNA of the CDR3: TGCAGCGTTGAAGGCTTCCAGACCCAGTACTTC. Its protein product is CSVEGFQTQYF.

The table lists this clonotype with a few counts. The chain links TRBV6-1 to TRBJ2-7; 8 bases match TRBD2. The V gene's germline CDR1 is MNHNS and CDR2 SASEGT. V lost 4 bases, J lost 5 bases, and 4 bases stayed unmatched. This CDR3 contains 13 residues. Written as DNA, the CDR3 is TGTGCCAGCAGTGCCCTCGGGAGGGACGAGCAGTACTTC. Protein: CASSALGRDEQYF.

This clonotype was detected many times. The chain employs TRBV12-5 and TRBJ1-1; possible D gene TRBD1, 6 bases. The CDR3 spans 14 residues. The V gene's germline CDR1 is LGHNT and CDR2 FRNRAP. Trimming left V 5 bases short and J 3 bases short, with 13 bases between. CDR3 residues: CASGLPPGDTEAFF. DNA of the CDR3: TGTGCTAGTGGTCTCCCCCCAGGGGACACTGAAGCTTTCTTT.

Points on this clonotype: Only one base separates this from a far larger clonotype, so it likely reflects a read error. This CDR3 is CASNRGNTEASF. The CDR3 bases are TGTGCCAGCAACAGGGGAAACACTGAAGCTTCCTTT. The chain employs TRBV12-3 or TRBV12-4 and TRBJ1-1, with 7 positions matching TRBD1. The CDR3 loop spans 12 amino acids.

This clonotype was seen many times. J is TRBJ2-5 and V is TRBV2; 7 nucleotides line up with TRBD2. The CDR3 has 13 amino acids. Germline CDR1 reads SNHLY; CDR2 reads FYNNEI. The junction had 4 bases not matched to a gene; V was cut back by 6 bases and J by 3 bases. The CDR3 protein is CASRATSEETQYF. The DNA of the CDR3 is TGTGCCAGCAGAGCTACTAGCGAAGAGACCCAGTACTTC. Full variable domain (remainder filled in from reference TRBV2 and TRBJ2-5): EPEVTQTPSHQVTQMGQEVILRCVPISNHLYFYWYRQILGQKVEFLVSFYNNEISEKSEIFDDQFSVERPDGSNFTLKIRSTKLEDSAMYFCASRATSEETQYFGPGTRLLVL.

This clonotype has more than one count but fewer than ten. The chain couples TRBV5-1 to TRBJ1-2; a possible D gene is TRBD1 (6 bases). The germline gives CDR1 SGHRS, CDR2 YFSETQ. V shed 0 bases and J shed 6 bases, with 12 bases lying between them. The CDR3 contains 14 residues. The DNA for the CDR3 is TGCGCCAGCAGCTTGGTTACGGGGGCGGATGGCTACACCTTC. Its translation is CASSLVTGADGYTF.

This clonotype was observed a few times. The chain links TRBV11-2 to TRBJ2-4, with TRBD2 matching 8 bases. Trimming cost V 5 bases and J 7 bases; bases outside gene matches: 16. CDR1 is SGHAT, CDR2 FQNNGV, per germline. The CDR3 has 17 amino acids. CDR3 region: CASSLRVAGRFGNIQYF. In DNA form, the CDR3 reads TGTGCCAGCAGCCTCCGGGTAGCGGGAAGGTTCGGGAACATTCAGTACTTC.

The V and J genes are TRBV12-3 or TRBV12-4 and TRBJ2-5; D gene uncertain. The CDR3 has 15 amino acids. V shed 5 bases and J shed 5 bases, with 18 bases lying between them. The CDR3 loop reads CASSPQRHESETQYF. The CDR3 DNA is TGTGCCAGCAGTCCACAGAGACACGAAAGTGAGACCCAGTACTTC.

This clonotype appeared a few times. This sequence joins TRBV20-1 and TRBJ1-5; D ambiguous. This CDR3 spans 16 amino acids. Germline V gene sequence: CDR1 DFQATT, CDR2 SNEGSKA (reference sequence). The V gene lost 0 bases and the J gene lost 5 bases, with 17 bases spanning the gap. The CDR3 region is CSARDPFLGVDQPQHF. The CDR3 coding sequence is TGCAGTGCTAGAGATCCGTTTTTGGGAGTCGATCAGCCCCAGCATTTT.

The CDR3 loop reads CASSPGANNQPQHF. DNA for the CDR3: TGTGCCAGCAGCCCAGGGGCTAATAATCAGCCCCAGCATTTT. The V call is TRBV12-3 or TRBV12-4, the J call TRBJ1-5, with D perhaps matching TRBD1 (6 bases). CDR3 length: 14 amino acids. Trimming removed 6 bases from V and 4 bases from J, with 13 bases in between.